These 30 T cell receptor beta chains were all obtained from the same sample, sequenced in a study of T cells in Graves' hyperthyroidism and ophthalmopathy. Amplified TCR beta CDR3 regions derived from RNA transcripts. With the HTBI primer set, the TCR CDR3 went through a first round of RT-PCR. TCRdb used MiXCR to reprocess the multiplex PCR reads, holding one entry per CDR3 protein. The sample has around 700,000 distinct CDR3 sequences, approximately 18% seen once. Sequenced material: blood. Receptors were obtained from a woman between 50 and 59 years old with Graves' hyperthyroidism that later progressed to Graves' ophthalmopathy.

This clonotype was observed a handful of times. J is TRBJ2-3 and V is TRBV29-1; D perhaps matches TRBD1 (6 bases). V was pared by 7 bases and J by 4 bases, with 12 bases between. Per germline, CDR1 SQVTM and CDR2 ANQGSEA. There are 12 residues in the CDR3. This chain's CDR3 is CSAEGVADTQYF. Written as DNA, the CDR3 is TGCAGCGCCGAGGGGGTTGCAGATACGCAGTATTTT.

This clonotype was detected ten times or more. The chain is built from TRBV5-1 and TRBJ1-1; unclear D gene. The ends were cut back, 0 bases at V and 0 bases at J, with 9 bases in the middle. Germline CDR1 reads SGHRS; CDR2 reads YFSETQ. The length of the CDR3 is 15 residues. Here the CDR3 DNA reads TGCGCCAGCAGCTTGGTAGGAGCCTTGAACACTGAAGCTTTCTTT. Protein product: CASSLVGALNTEAFF.

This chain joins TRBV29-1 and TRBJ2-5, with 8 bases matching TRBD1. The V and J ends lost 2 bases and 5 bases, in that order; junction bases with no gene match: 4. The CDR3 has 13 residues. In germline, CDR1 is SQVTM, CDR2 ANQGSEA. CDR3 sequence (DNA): TGCAGCGTTGAATTCAGGGGGCTTGAGACCCAGTACTTC. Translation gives CSVEFRGLETQYF.

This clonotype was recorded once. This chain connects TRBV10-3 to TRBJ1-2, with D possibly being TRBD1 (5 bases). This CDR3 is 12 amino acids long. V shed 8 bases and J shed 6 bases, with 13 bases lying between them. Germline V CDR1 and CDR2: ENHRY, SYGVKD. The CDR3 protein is CAIGGYGDGYTF. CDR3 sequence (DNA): TGTGCCATCGGGGGATATGGGGATGGCTACACCTTC.

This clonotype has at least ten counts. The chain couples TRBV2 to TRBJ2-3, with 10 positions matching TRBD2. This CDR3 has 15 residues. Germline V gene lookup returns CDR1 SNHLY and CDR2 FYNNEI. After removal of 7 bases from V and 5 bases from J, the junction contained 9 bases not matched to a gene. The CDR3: CASTVKRGGIDTQYF. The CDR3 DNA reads TGTGCCAGCACTGTGAAGCGGGGGGGGATAGATACGCAGTATTTT. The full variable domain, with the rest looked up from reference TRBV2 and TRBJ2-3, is EPEVTQTPSHQVTQMGQEVILRCVPISNHLYFYWYRQILGQKVEFLVSFYNNEISEKSEIFDDQFSVERPDGSNFTLKIRSTKLEDSAMYFCASTVKRGGIDTQYFGPGTRLTVL.

The CDR3 protein is CASSLFSGVEGEEEKLFF. As DNA, the CDR3 is TGTGCCAGCAGCTTATTTTCTGGGGTCGAGGGGGAGGAAGAAAAACTGTTTTTT. The gene calls are TRBV7-2 and TRBJ1-4; a possible D gene is TRBD1 (6 bases). The CDR3 has 18 residues. The ends were cut back, 2 bases at V and 8 bases at J, with 24 bases in the middle. Per the germline V gene, CDR1 is SGHTA and CDR2 is FQGNSA.

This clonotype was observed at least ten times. The DNA for the CDR3 is TGTGCCAGCAGTTACTCAGCCAGCGGGAAACCCTACGAGCAGTACTTC. Its protein is CASSYSASGKPYEQYF. The chain employs TRBV6-5 and TRBJ2-7, with 7 bases aligning to TRBD2. Looked up from germline, CDR1 is MNHEY and CDR2 is SVGAGI. The CDR3 is 16 residues long. Trimming cost V 0 bases and J 2 bases; bases outside gene matches: 7.

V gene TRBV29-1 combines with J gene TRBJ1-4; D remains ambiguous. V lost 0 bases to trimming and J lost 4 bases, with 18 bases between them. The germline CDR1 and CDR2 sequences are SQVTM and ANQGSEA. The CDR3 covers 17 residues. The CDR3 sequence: CSVEEAQAGLGNEKLFF. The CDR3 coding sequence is TGCAGCGTTGAAGAAGCCCAAGCCGGCTTGGGTAATGAAAAACTGTTTTTT.

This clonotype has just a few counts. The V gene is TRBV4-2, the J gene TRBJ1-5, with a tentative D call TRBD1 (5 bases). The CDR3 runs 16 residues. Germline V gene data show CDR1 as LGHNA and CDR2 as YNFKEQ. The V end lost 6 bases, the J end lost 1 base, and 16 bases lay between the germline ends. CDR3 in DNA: TGTGCCAGCAGGCACCAAGCGGCAGGGAGCAATCAGCCCCAGCATTTT. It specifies CASRHQAAGSNQPQHF.

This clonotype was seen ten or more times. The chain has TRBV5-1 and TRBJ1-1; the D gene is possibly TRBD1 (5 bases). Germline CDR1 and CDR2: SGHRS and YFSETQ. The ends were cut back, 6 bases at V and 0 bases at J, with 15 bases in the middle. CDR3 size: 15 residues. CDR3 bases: TGCGCCAGCACCGAAGGCCCGGGACTGAACACTGAAGCTTTCTTT. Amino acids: CASTEGPGLNTEAFF.

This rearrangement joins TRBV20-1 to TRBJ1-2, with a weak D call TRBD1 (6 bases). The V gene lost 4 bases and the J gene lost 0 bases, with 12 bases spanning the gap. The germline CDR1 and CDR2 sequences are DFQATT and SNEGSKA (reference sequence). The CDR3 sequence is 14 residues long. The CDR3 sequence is CSATRQEANYGYTF. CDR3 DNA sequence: TGCAGTGCTACCCGACAGGAGGCTAACTATGGCTACACCTTC.

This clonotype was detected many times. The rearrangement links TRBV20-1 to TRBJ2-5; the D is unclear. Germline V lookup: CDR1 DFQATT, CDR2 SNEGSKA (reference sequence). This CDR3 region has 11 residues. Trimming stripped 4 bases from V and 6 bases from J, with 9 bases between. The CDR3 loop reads CSANGRKTQYF. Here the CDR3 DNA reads TGCAGTGCTAATGGGCGAAAGACCCAGTACTTC.

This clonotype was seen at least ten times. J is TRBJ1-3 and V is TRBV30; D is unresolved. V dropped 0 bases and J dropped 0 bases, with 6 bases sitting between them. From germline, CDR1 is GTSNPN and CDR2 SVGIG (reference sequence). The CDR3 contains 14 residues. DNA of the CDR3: TGTGCCTGGAGTGTACGGACCTCTGGAAACACCATATATTTT. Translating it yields CAWSVRTSGNTIYF.

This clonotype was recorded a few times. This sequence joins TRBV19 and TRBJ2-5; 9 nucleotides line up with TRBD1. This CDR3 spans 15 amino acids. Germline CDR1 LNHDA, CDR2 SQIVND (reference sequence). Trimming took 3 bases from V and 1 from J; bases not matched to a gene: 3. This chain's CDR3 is CASSIWGQGQETQYF. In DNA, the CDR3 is TGTGCCAGTAGTATTTGGGGACAGGGCCAAGAGACCCAGTACTTC.

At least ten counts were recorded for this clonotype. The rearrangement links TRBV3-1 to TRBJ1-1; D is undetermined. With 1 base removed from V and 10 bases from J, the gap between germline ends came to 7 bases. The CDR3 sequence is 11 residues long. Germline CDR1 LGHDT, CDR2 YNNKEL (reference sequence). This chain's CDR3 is CASSQGVVAFF. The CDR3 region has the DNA TGTGCCAGCAGCCAAGGGGTTGTAGCTTTCTTT.

The CDR3 sequence is CASSCFRDTGNTIYF. The CDR3 DNA sequence: TGTGCCAGCAGTTGTTTCCGGGACACTGGAAACACCATATATTTT. The chain carries TRBV3-1 and TRBJ1-3; D is perhaps TRBD1 (6 bases). The length of the CDR3 is 15 residues. The V end was cut by 6 bases, the J end by 2 bases, with 14 bases between. CDR1 is LGHDT and CDR2 is YNNKEL in the germline V gene (reference sequence).

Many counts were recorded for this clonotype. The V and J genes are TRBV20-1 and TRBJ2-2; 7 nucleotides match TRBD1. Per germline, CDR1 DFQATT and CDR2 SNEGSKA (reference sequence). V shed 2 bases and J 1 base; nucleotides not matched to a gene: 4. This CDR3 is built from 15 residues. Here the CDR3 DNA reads TGCAGTGCTAGATACAGGGGCCAGAACACCGGGGAGCTGTTTTTT. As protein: CSARYRGQNTGELFF.

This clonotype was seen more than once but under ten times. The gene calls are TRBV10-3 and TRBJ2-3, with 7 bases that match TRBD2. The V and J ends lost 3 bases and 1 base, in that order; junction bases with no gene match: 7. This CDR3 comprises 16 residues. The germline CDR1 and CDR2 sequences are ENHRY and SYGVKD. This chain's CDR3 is CAISEGRAGGTDTQYF. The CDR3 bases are TGTGCCATCAGTGAAGGCCGGGCGGGGGGCACAGATACGCAGTATTTT.

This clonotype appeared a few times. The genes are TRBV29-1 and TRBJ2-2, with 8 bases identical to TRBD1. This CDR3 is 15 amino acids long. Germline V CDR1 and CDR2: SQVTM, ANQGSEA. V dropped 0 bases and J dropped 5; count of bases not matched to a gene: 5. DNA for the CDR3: TGCAGCGTTGAAGACCGGGACAGGCATACCGGGGAGCTGTTTTTT. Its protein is CSVEDRDRHTGELFF.

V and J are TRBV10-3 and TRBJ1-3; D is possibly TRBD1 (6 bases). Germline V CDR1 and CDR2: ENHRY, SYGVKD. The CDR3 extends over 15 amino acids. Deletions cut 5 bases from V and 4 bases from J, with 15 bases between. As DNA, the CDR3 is TGTGCCATCAGTAAGCTTGGACAGACAGGAAACACCATATATTTT. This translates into CAISKLGQTGNTIYF.

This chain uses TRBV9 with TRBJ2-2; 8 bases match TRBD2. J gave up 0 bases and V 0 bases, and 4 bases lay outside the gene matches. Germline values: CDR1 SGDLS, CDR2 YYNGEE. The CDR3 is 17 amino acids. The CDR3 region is CASSVVVGGANTGELFF. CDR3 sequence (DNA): TGTGCCAGCAGCGTAGTTGTCGGGGGGGCGAACACCGGGGAGCTGTTTTTT.

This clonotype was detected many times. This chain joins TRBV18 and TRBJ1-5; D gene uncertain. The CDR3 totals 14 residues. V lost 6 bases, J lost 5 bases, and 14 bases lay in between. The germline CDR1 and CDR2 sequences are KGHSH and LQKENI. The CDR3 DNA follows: TGTGCCAGCTCCCCGAGGAGGGAAGATCAGCCCCAGCATTTT. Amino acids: CASSPRREDQPQHF.

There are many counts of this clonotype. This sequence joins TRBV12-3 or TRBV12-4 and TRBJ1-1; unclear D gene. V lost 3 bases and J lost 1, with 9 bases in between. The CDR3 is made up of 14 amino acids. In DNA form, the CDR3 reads TGTGCCAGCAGTTTTTCGAGGGCGAACACTGAAGCTTTCTTT. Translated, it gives CASSFSRANTEAFF.

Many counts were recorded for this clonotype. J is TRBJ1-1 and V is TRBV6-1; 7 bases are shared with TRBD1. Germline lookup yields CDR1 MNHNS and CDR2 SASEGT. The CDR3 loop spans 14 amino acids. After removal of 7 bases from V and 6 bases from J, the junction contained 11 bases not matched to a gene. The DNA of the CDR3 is TGTGCCAGCACCCTCGACAGGGCGGTCGCTGAAGCTTTCTTT. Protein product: CASTLDRAVAEAFF.

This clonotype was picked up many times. This CDR3 is CASSLMGGSGELFF. CDR3 sequence (DNA): TGTGCCAGCAGCTTAATGGGGGGATCCGGGGAGCTGTTTTTT. The V call is TRBV7-3, the J call TRBJ2-2; a possible D gene is TRBD2 (6 bases). Germline CDR1 reads SGHTA; CDR2 reads FQGTGA. Trimming stripped 1 base from V and 6 bases from J, with 9 bases between. The CDR3 runs to 14 residues.

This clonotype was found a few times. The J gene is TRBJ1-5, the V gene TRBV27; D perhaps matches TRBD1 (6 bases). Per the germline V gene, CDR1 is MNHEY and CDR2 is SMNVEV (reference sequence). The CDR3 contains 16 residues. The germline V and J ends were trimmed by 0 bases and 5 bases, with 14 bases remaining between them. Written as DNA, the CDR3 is TGTGCCAGCAGTTTATCGAGGGGGTTGGGGGATCAGCCCCAGCATTTT. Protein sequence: CASSLSRGLGDQPQHF.

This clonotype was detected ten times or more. CDR3 in amino acids: CASSIGANVLTF. DNA for the CDR3: TGTGCCAGCAGTATCGGGGCCAACGTCCTGACTTTC. The rearrangement joins TRBV2 to TRBJ2-6; unclear D gene. Between the trimmed V and J ends, which lost 5 bases and 4 bases, there was a span of 3 bases. The CDR3 has 12 residues. Germline CDR1 SNHLY, CDR2 FYNNEI.

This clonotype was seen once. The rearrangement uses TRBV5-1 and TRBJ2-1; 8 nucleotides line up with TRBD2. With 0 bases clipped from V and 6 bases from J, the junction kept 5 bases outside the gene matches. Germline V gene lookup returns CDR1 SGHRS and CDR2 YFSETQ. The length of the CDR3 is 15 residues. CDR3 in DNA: TGCGCCAGCAGCTTGGTCGAGACTAGCGTCAATGAGCAGTTCTTC. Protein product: CASSLVETSVNEQFF.

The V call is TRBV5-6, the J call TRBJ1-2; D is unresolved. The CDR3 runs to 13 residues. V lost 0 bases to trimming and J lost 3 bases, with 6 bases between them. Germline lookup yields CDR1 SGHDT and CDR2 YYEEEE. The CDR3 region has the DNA TGTGCCAGCAGCTTGGACAACTACTATGGCTACACCTTC. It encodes CASSLDNYYGYTF.

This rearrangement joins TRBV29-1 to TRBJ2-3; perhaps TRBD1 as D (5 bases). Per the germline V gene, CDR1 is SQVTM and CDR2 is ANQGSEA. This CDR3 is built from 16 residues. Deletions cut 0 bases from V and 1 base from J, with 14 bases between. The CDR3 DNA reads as TGCAGCGTTGAAGAGGTTCATGGGGCCGGCACAGATACGCAGTATTTT. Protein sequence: CSVEEVHGAGTDTQYF.